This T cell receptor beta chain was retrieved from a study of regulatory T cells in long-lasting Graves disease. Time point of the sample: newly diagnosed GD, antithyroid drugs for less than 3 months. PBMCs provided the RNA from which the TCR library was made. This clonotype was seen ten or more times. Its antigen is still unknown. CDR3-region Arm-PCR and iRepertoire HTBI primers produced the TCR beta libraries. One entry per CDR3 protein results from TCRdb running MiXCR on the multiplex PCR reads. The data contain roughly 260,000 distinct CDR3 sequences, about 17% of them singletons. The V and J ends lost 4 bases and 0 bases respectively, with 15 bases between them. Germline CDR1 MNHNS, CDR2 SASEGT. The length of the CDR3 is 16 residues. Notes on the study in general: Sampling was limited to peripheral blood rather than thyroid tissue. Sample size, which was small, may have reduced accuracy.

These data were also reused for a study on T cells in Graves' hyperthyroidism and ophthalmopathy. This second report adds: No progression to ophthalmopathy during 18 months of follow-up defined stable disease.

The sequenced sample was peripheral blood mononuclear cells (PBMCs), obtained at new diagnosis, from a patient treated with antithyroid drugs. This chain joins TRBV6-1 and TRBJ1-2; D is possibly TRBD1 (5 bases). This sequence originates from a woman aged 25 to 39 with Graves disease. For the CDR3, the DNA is TGTGCCAGCAGTGTCCGGGACCGAAGAACTAACTATGGCTACACCTTC. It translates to CASSVRDRRTNYGYTF.